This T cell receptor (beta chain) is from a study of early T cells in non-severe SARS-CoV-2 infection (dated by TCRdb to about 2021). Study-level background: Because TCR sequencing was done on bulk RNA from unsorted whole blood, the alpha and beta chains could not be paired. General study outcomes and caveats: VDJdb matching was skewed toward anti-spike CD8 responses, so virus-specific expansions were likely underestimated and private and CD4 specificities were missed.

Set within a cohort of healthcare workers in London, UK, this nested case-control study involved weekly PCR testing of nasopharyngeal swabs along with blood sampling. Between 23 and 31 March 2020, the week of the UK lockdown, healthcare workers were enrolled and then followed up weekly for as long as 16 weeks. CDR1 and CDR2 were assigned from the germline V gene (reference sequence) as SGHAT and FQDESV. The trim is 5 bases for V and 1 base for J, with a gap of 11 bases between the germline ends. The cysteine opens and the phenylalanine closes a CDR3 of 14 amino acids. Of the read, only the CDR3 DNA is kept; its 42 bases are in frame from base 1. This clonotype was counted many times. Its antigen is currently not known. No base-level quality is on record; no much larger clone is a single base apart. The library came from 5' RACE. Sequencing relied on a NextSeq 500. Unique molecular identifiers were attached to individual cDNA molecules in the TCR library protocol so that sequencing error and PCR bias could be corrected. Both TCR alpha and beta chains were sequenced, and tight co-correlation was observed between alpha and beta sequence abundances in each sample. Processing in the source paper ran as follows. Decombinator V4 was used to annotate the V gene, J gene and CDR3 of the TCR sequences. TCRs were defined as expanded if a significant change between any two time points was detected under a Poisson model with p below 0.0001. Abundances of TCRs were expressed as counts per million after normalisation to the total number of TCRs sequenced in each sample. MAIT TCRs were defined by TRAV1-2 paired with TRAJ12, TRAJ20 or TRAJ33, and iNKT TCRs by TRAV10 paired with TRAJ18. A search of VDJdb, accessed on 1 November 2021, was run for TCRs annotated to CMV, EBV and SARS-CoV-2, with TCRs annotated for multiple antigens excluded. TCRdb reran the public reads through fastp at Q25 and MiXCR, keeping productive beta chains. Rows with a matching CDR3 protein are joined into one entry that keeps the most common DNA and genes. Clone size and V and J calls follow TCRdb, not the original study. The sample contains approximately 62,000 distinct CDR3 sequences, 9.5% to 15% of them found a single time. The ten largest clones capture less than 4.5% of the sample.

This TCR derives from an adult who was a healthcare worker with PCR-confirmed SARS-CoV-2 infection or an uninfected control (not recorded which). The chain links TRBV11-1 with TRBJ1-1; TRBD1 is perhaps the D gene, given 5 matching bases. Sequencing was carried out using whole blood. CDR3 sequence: CASSKNQGNTEAFF. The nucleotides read TGTGCCAGCAGCAAAAATCAGGGGAACACTGAAGCTTTCTTT.